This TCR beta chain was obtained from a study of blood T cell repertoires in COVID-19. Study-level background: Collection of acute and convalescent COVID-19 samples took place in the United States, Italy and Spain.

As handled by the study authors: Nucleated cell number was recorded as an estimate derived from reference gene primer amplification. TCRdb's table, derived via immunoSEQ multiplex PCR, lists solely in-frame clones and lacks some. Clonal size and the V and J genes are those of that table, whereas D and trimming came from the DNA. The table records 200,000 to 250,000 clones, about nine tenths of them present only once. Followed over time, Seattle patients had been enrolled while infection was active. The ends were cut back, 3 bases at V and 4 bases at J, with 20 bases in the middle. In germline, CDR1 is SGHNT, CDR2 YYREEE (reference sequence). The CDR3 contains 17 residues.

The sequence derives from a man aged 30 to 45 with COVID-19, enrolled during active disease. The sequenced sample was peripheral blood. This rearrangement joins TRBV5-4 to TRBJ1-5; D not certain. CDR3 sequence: CASSYSPGRVGNQPQHF. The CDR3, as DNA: TGTGCCAGCAGCTACTCCCCCGGGAGGGTTGGGAATCAGCCCCAGCATTTT. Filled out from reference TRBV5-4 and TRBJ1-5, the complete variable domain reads ETGVTQSPTHLIKTRGQQVTLRCSSQSGHNTVSWYQQALGQGPQFIFQYYREEENGRGNFPPRFSGLQFPNYSSELNVNALELDDSALYLCASSYSPGRVGNQPQHFGDGTRLSIL.